Sequencing of this T cell receptor (beta chain) was carried out in a study of T cells in Graves' hyperthyroidism and ophthalmopathy. At the level of the study: Pretreatment peripheral blood was obtained at initial diagnosis.

Study-level points and caveats: For ophthalmopathy, model prediction preceded onset by a median roughly 6.2 months.

Amplified TCR beta CDR3 regions derived from RNA transcripts. HTBI primers drove first-round RT-PCR of the TCR CDR3. TCRdb re-called the multiplex PCR reads through MiXCR, storing one row per CDR3 protein. The repertoire holds fewer than 700,000 distinct CDR3 sequences, with roughly 18% as singletons. This clonotype appeared many times. Antigen specificity is unknown. The V and J ends lost 2 bases and 4 bases, in that order; junction bases with no gene match: 6. CDR3 length: 15 amino acids. Looked up from germline, CDR1 is SGHTA and CDR2 is FQGTGA. Duration under 3 months, a NOSPECS grade of at least 4, and a Clinical Activity Score of at least 3 characterized the ophthalmopathy patients.

The origin of this receptor is a woman younger than 35 with Graves' ophthalmopathy. The sample taken for sequencing was blood. This chain connects TRBV7-3 to TRBJ2-5; 8 bases are shared with TRBD1. The CDR3 bases are TGTGCCAGCAGCTTAGGGGCAGGGGGCAGAGAGACCCAGTACTTC. It yields the protein CASSLGAGGRETQYF.